The 16 T cell receptor beta chains reported below all come from one sample, sequenced in a study of T cells in Graves' hyperthyroidism and ophthalmopathy. What was amplified from RNA transcripts were TCR beta CDR3 regions. Researchers ran a first-round RT-PCR on the TCR CDR3 using the HTBI primer set. TCRdb re-called the multiplex PCR reads with MiXCR, one entry per CDR3 protein. The repertoire consists of under 550,000 distinct CDR3 sequences, with less than 20% occurring once and the leading ten covering about half. Sample: blood. These receptors all stem from a man in his forties with Graves' ophthalmopathy.

This clonotype was recorded at least ten times. The chain has TRBV20-1 and TRBJ2-1, with 8 nucleotides matching TRBD2. Germline CDR1 and CDR2: DFQATT and SNEGSKA (reference sequence). The CDR3 spans 16 residues. After removal of 6 bases from V and 0 bases from J, the junction contained 10 bases not matched to a gene. CDR3 sequence reads: CSALTLAGLSYNEQFF. DNA of the CDR3: TGCAGTGCCCTCACTCTAGCGGGTCTCTCCTACAATGAGCAGTTCTTC.

In this sample, this clonotype turned up many times. The gene calls are TRBV14 and TRBJ2-7; D call uncertain. The CDR3 runs to 15 residues. Germline V lookup: CDR1 SGHDN, CDR2 FVKESK. V lost 0 bases and J 3 bases, leaving 12 bases between the germline ends. CDR3 sequence: CASSQEIPLLYEQYF. The CDR3 nucleotides read TGTGCCAGCAGCCAAGAAATCCCCCTCCTCTACGAGCAGTACTTC.

V and J are TRBV11-3 and TRBJ2-7; D not certain. The germline V gene has CDR1 SGHNT and CDR2 YENEEA. The V end lost 5 bases, the J end lost 0 bases, and 17 bases lay between the germline ends. The CDR3 spans 16 residues. The CDR3 sequence: CASSPRNQRGSYEQYF. The CDR3 DNA reads TGTGCCAGCAGCCCCCGGAACCAGCGAGGCTCCTACGAGCAGTACTTC.

In its sample, this clonotype was seen a few times. The rearrangement uses TRBV6-1 and TRBJ1-5; maybe TRBD1 (5 bases). Trimming took 5 bases from V and 2 from J, leaving 10 bases between them. The CDR3 spans 14 residues. Germline lookup yields CDR1 MNHNS and CDR2 SASEGT. CDR3 region: CASSWGGGNQPQHF. DNA for the CDR3: TGTGCCAGCAGTTGGGGAGGGGGCAATCAGCCCCAGCATTTT.

Turning to this clonotype: The germline gene is not matched at one end of the junction; a read error may be the cause. This sequence joins TRBV7-7 and TRBJ2-5, with D possibly called TRBD1 or TRBD2 (6 bases each). The CDR3 has 15 residues. Germline V gene data show CDR1 as SSHAT and CDR2 as FNYEAQ (reference sequence). This chain's CDR3 is CASSSRRDTQETQYF. In nucleotides, the CDR3 is TGTGCTAGCAGCTCCCGGAGGGACACCCAAGAGACCCAGTACTTC.

In this sample, this clonotype turned up many times. V and J are TRBV2 and TRBJ2-3; D is possibly TRBD1 or TRBD2 (5 bases each). Trimming stripped 7 bases from V and 2 bases from J, with 22 bases between. The CDR3 totals 17 residues. Germline CDR1 reads SNHLY; CDR2 reads FYNNEI. The DNA of the CDR3 is TGTGCCAGCAAGGGTGATTTTGGGACGCCACTCACAGATACGCAGTATTTT. It encodes CASKGDFGTPLTDTQYF.

This clonotype was observed at least ten times. The chain carries TRBV20-1 and TRBJ2-5; possibly TRBD1 or TRBD2 for D (6 bases each). CDR1 is DFQATT, CDR2 SNEGSKA, per germline (reference sequence). This CDR3 has 17 residues. Trimming pared 2 bases from V and 5 bases from J, leaving 24 bases between. CDR3 DNA sequence: TGCAGTGCTAGATCCCGGGGGCAGGGCCGGTGGGGGGAGACCCAGTACTTC. It translates to CSARSRGQGRWGETQYF.

In this sample, this clonotype turned up many times. This sequence joins TRBV30 and TRBJ1-2, with D uncertain. Germline CDR1 reads GTSNPN; CDR2 reads SVGIG (reference sequence). Trimming removed 3 bases from V and 4 bases from J, with 6 bases in between. The CDR3 contains 11 residues. CDR3: CAWRRLYGYTF. The CDR3 region has the DNA TGTGCCTGGAGACGACTCTATGGCTACACCTTC. The whole variable domain, filled in from reference TRBV30 and TRBJ1-2, reads SQTIHQWPATLVQPVGSPLSLECTVEGTSNPNLYWYRQAAGRGLQLLFYSVGIGQISSEVPQNLSASRPQDRQFILSSKKLLLSDSGFYLCAWRRLYGYTFGSGTRLTVV.

The chain joins TRBV6-1 to TRBJ1-5; a weak D match, TRBD1 (5 bases). With 10 bases removed from V and 6 bases from J, the gap between germline ends came to 22 bases. Germline values: CDR1 MNHNS, CDR2 SASEGT. This CDR3 comprises 15 residues. The CDR3 region has the DNA TGTGCCAACAAAAACCCGGGGAGGGGTAGTCAGCCCCAGCATTTT. It is translated as CANKNPGRGSQPQHF.

V is TRBV29-1 and J is TRBJ2-4; D call uncertain. Germline CDR1 reads SQVTM; CDR2 reads ANQGSEA. V was pared by 7 bases and J by 1 base, with 17 bases between. This CDR3 comprises 15 residues. The CDR3 sequence: CSARSVYLAKNIQYF. The DNA of the CDR3 is TGCAGCGCTAGGTCCGTCTATCTGGCCAAAAACATTCAGTACTTC.

This clonotype came up a few times. The V gene is TRBV20-1, the J gene TRBJ2-5; 13 bases are shared with TRBD2. This CDR3 contains 15 residues. Trimming cost V 6 bases and J 6 bases; bases outside gene matches: 10. CDR1 is DFQATT, CDR2 SNEGSKA, per germline (reference sequence). As DNA, the CDR3 is TGCAGTGCCGGGACTAGCGGGACCGCATTTCAGACCCAGTACTTC. Protein sequence: CSAGTSGTAFQTQYF.

Details on this clonotype: This could be a read error, since a much larger clone is one nucleotide away. J is TRBJ2-6 and V is TRBV10-2; 7 bases are shared with TRBD2. Germline CDR1 and CDR2: WSHSY and SAAADI. J lost 2 bases, V lost 6 bases, and 7 bases had no gene match. The CDR3 runs 16 residues. This CDR3 reads CASSLGGGTGANVLTF. CDR3 in DNA: TGCGCCAGCAGCCTCGGGGGAGGGACTGGGGCCAACGTCCTGACTTTC.

The CDR3 protein is CASSQFGLAGTPQTQYF. CDR3 in DNA: TGCGCCAGCAGCCAATTCGGACTAGCGGGGACCCCTCAGACCCAGTACTTC. The rearrangement links TRBV4-1 to TRBJ2-5; TRBD2 agrees at 12 bases. V shed 2 bases and J 6 bases; nucleotides not matched to a gene: 10. The CDR3 is 17 residues long. Germline values: CDR1 MGHRA, CDR2 YSYEKL.

The rearrangement uses TRBV5-1 and TRBJ2-7; weak D call: TRBD2 (6 bases). Germline assignment: CDR1 SGHRS and CDR2 YFSETQ. V was pared by 2 bases and J by 3 bases, with 12 bases between. The CDR3 extends over 14 amino acids. The CDR3 coding sequence is TGCGCCAGCAGCTTATCCGGGACTGACTACGAGCAGTACTTC. It specifies CASSLSGTDYEQYF.

This clonotype was recorded many times. The chain joins TRBV25-1 to TRBJ2-5; the match to TRBD2 covers 7 bases. CDR3 size: 15 residues. Germline-derived CDR1 and CDR2 are MGHDK and SYGVNS. The J segment lost 2 bases and the V segment lost 3 bases, leaving 6 bases of the junction unmatched. Here the CDR3 reads CASSDEGGGQETQYF. The CDR3 DNA reads as TGTGCCAGCAGTGACGAGGGCGGGGGACAAGAGACCCAGTACTTC.

This sequence joins TRBV18 and TRBJ2-3, with D uncertain. Germline CDR1 KGHSH, CDR2 LQKENI. The CDR3 runs to 16 residues. Trimming pared 1 base from V and 0 bases from J, leaving 11 bases between. CDR3 sequence reads: CASSPRESTSTDTQYF. As DNA, the CDR3 is TGTGCCAGCTCACCACGGGAAAGCACTAGCACAGATACGCAGTATTTT.